This TCR beta chain emerged from a study of blood T cell repertoires in COVID-19. Background on the study: PBMCs, B-cell-depleted T cells, or T cells were the source of the cDNA or gDNA that made up the material.

Study processing details: Estimates of nucleated cell counts were drawn from the amplification of reference gene primers. Libraries were prepared by immunoSEQ multiplex PCR; TCRdb keeps only in-frame clonotypes and omits some of them. That table gives V, J and clone size, and the DNA gave D and trimming. The sample shows around 230,000 clones, about 80% of them seen only once. The source of this sequence is a woman older than 75 with acute or convalescent COVID-19. What was sequenced was peripheral blood.

As DNA, the CDR3 is TGTGCCAGCAGCGGGGGACTAGACGAGCAGTTCTTC. Amino acids: CASSGGLDEQFF. The chain joins TRBV9 to TRBJ2-1; 8 bases match TRBD2. Trimming removed 3 bases from V and 10 bases from J; junction bases left unmatched: 3. The CDR3 has 12 amino acids. From germline, CDR1 is SGDLS and CDR2 YYNGEE.